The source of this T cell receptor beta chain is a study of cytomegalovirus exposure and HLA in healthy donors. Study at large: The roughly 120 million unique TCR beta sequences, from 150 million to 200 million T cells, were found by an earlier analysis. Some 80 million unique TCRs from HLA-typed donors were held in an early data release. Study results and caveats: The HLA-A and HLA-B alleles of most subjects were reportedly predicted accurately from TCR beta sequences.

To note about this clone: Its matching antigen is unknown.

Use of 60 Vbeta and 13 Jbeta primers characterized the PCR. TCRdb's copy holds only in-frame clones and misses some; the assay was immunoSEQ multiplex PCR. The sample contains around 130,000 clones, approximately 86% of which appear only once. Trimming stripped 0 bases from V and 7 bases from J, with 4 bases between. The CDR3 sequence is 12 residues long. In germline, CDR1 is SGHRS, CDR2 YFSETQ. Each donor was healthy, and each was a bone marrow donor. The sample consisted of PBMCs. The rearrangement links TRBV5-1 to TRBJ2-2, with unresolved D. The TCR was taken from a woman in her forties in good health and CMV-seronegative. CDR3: CASSLAVGELFF. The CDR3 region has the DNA TGCGCCAGCAGCTTGGCGGTCGGGGAGCTGTTTTTT.